The clone carrying this T cell receptor beta chain was observed a single time. Clones were read by immunoSEQ multiplex PCR, and TCRdb kept only the in-frame ones, dropping some. The sample yields hundreds of thousands of clones, roughly 90% seen once. CDR3 length: 16 amino acids. V trimming: 1 base; J trimming: 9 bases; junction bases outside the gene matches: 10. CDR1 and CDR2 (germline): SGHTA, FQGNSA. The data are from a study of blood T cell repertoires in COVID-19. The sequenced sample was peripheral blood. This TCR derives from a woman in her 30s with COVID-19, enrolled during active disease. This chain links TRBV7-2 with TRBJ2-1; 9 bases map to TRBD2. The DNA for the CDR3 is TGTGCCAGCAGCTTAGAGAAGGCGGGGGGGGCCGTTGAGCAGTTCTTC. Amino acid sequence: CASSLEKAGGAVEQFF.